These T cell receptor beta chains were read from a single sample in a study of T cell responses to AZD1222 COVID-19 vaccine. TCRdb's table, derived via immunoSEQ multiplex PCR, lists solely in-frame clones and lacks some. The sample has roughly 86,000 clones; 80% to 90% are singletons. The sequencing here drew on peripheral blood, taken on day 0 of AZD1222 vaccination. All receptors come from an adult in good health. The CDR3 runs from the conserved cysteine through the conserved F or W. A D gene is named only where the DNA matches it firmly. Clone sizes are given selectively: once, few, many, or a class where the clone is expanded.

-	-	TRBJ1-3	TRBV10-3	TGTGCCATCGGGATTGACGGGGCATCTGGAAACACCATATATTTT	CAIGIDGASGNTIYF
-	-	TRBJ2-7	TRBV5-6	TGTGCCAGCAGCTTACAGCTCTACGAGCAGTACTTC	CASSLQLYEQYF
-	TRBD2	TRBJ2-1	TRBV11-2	TGTGCCAGCAGCCTCGGACTAGCGGGAGGGCCCACAGGTGAGCAGTTCTTC	CASSLGLAGGPTGEQFF
-	-	TRBJ1-5	TRBV19	TGTGCCAGTAGTATTTCCCCGTTAGGGGGTCAGCCCCAGCATTTT	CASSISPLGGQPQHF
-	TRBD2	TRBJ2-4	TRBV7-2	TGTGCCAGCAGCTTGCCCCTGACTAGCGGAGGGGGGGACATTCAGTACTTC	CASSLPLTSGGGDIQYF
-	-	TRBJ2-5	TRBV19	TGTGCCAGTAGCCCTACAGGGGGGGAGCAAGAGACCCAGTACTTC	CASSPTGGEQETQYF
-	-	TRBJ1-2	TRBV27	TGTGCCAGCAGTTTAGCCGGGTATGGCTACACCTTC	CASSLAGYGYTF
-	TRBD2	TRBJ2-7	TRBV7-9	TGTGCCAGCAGCCGACTAGCGGAGTTTTACGAGCAGTACTTC	CASSRLAEFYEQYF
-	-	TRBJ1-1	TRBV5-5	TGTGCCAGCAGCTTGGAGGGGATCCGATCTGAAGCTTTCTTT	CASSLEGIRSEAFF
-	-	TRBJ1-3	TRBV25-1	TGTGCCAGCAGTGAGGGGGGTGCCCGAAACACCATATATTTT	CASSEGGARNTIYF
few	-	TRBJ1-4	TRBV6-5	TGTGCCAGCAGGATTAGTACTAATGAAAAACTGTTTTTT	CASRISTNEKLFF
-	TRBD2	TRBJ2-5	TRBV29-1	TGCAGCGTTGCTATGGCGGGAGGGCCGCGTTTTGAGACCCAGTACTTC	CSVAMAGGPRFETQYF
-	-	TRBJ2-1	TRBV5-6	TGTGCCAGCAGCACAAACAGGCAGACCTACAATGAGCAGTTCTTC	CASSTNRQTYNEQFF
-	-	TRBJ1-2	TRBV24-1	TGTGCCACCAGTGTCCGGGACTACTATGGCTACACCTTC	CATSVRDYYGYTF
once	-	TRBJ1-2	TRBV7-9	TGTGCCAGCAGCCCACGGACAACCTTAGCTAACTATGGCTACACCTTC	CASSPRTTLANYGYTF
-	-	TRBJ1-1	TRBV5-1	TGCGCCAGCAGCTTGAACTGGGACACGAACACTGAAGCTTTCTTT	CASSLNWDTNTEAFF
-	-	TRBJ1-5	TRBV27	TGTGCCAGCAGTCAAGATCGGTATCAGCCCCAGCATTTT	CASSQDRYQPQHF
-	TRBD1	TRBJ2-2	TRBV7-9	TGTGCCACCGAAACTCGGACAGGCAGCACCGGGGAGCTGTTTTTT	CATETRTGSTGELFF
once	TRBD1	TRBJ2-3	TRBV19	TGTGCCAGTAGTAAGGGGCGGCAGGGGGACGATACGCAGTATTTT	CASSKGRQGDDTQYF
-	-	TRBJ1-1	TRBV7-9	TGTGCCAGCAGCTTATTCCGGGACACCCTATACACTGAAGCTTTCTTT	CASSLFRDTLYTEAFF
-	-	TRBJ1-5	TRBV6-5	TGTGCCAGCAGTTGGGACCGCAATCAGCCCCAGCATTTT	CASSWDRNQPQHF
-	-	TRBJ1-1	TRBV7-6	TGTGCCAGCAGCTTTCTGCTTAAGGTGAACACTGAAGCTTTCTTT	CASSFLLKVNTEAFF
-	-	TRBJ1-1	TRBV12-5	TGTGCTAGTGGTTTGACGAGGGGTACTGAAGCTTTCTTT	CASGLTRGTEAFF
-	TRBD1	TRBJ1-4	TRBV5-1	TGCGCCAGCAGCCCGGGGACAGCCTCAATTGCAACTAATGAAAAACTGTTTTTT	CASSPGTASIATNEKLFF
-	TRBD1	TRBJ1-4	TRBV28	TGTGCCGCAACAGCCGGGACAGGGGGTGAAAAACTGTTTTTT	CAATAGTGGEKLFF
-	-	TRBJ1-1	TRBV11-2	TGTGCCAGCAGCTTAAGCGGGTGGAACACTGAAGCTTTCTTT	CASSLSGWNTEAFF
-	-	TRBJ2-2	TRBV7-6	TGTGCCAGCCGCCTTATGGGGGCAGGGGTTACCGGGGAGCTGTTTTTT	CASRLMGAGVTGELFF
-	TRBD1	TRBJ2-7	TRBV28	TGTGCCAGCAGTTCCCCTATCATCAGGGGGCGAACCAACTCCTACGAGCAGTACTTC	CASSSPIIRGRTNSYEQYF
-	-	TRBJ1-1	TRBV20-1	TGCAGTGCTAGTGGGTCAGGGATTTTGAGGAACACTGAAGCTTTCTTT	CSASGSGILRNTEAFF
-	-	TRBJ2-1	TRBV30	TGTGCCTGGAGCGGGAGCCGACCCTACAATGAGCAGTTCTTC	CAWSGSRPYNEQFF
-	-	TRBJ2-3	TRBV4-3	TGCGCCAGCAGCCAAGGTCTAGTTTTTACAGATACGCAGTATTTT	CASSQGLVFTDTQYF
-	TRBD1	TRBJ2-7	TRBV5-4	TGTGCCAGCAGCGCAAGGACAGGGGGCGGCGTTGACGAGCAGTACTTC	CASSARTGGGVDEQYF
-	TRBD2	TRBJ2-3	TRBV15	TGTGCCACCAGCAAGATTCCACTAGCGGGTGGTGAAGATACGCAGTATTTT	CATSKIPLAGGEDTQYF
-	TRBD1	TRBJ1-4	TRBV30	TGTGCCTGGACGACAGGGCGTAATGAAAAACTGTTTTTT	CAWTTGRNEKLFF
-	-	TRBJ2-7	TRBV18	TGTGCCAGCTCACCACCGGTGAAGGTCGCCTACGAGCAGTACTTC	CASSPPVKVAYEQYF
-	-	TRBJ2-5	TRBV28	TGTGCCAGCAGTACCCAACTTTCGTCGGGGGAGACCCAGTACTTC	CASSTQLSSGETQYF
-	TRBD1	TRBJ1-1	TRBV29-1	TGCAGCGTTGCATTGACAGGGGGCCGTAACGATGAAGCTTTCTTT	CSVALTGGRNDEAFF
-	-	TRBJ1-5	TRBV27	TGTGCCAGCAGTTTGATGGGGGGAAATCAGCCCCAGCATTTT	CASSLMGGNQPQHF
-	-	TRBJ2-7	TRBV29-1	TGCAGCGTTGGGACAGCGGTATACGTCGAGCAGTACTTC	CSVGTAVYVEQYF
-	-	TRBJ2-2	TRBV19	TGTGCCAGTAGTAAGCGCAGGGGGAACACCGGGGAGCTGTTTTTT	CASSKRRGNTGELFF
-	TRBD1	TRBJ1-2	TRBV2	TGTGCCAGCAGGATAACCGAGACAGGGGTCTTC	CASRITETGVF
-	-	TRBJ1-5	TRBV27	TGTGCCAGCAATGTTGGGGGGCGCGGCAATCAGCCCCAGCATTTT	CASNVGGRGNQPQHF
-	-	TRBJ1-1	TRBV11-2	TGTGCCAGCAGGGTCGGGAGGCTGAACACTGAAGCTTTCTTT	CASRVGRLNTEAFF
-	-	TRBJ1-2	TRBV29-1	TGCAGCGTGGGAGCTAACTATGGCTACACCTTC	CSVGANYGYTF
-	-	TRBJ2-4	TRBV12-3/TRBV12-4	TGTGCCAGCACCCTGAGAGGGGCAAACATTCAGTACTTC	CASTLRGANIQYF
few	TRBD2	TRBJ2-1	TRBV4-2	TGTGCCAGCAGCTTAGCGGGAGGATTAGGGGAGCAGTTCTTC	CASSLAGGLGEQFF
-	TRBD2	TRBJ2-1	TRBV15	TGTGCCACCAGCAGAGGGAGACTAGCGGGAGATCCCCGTACGTACAATGAGCAGTTCTTC	CATSRGRLAGDPRTYNEQFF
once	-	TRBJ1-2	TRBV5-1	TGCGCCAGCGGACCGGACGGGGCATATGGCTACACCTTC	CASGPDGAYGYTF
-	-	TRBJ2-6	TRBV28	TGTGCCAGCACGAGGCACTCTGGGGCCAACGTCCTGACTTTC	CASTRHSGANVLTF
-	TRBD1	TRBJ1-5	TRBV4-2	TGTGCCAGCAGCCATCAACAGGGACAGGGTGGCAATCAGCCCCAGCATTTT	CASSHQQGQGGNQPQHF
-	-	TRBJ2-1	TRBV19	TGTGCCAGTAGTATTGTAGGAGGAACTAATTACAATGAGCAGTTCTTC	CASSIVGGTNYNEQFF
-	-	TRBJ1-4	TRBV10-3	TGTGCCATCAGTGATATTGACCCGGGAGGACAGAATGAAAAACTGTTTTTT	CAISDIDPGGQNEKLFF
-	TRBD2	TRBJ2-2	TRBV2	TGTGCCAGCACCGAAGGGACTAGCGGGGGGAATGCCGGGGAGCTGTTTTTT	CASTEGTSGGNAGELFF
-	-	TRBJ2-6	TRBV9	TGTGCCAGCAGCGTTCCCCGGCCGGGGGCCGGGGCCAACGTCCTGACTTTC	CASSVPRPGAGANVLTF
-	-	TRBJ1-5	TRBV16	TGTGCCAGCAGCCAACATCCTAGCAATCAGCCCCAGCATTTT	CASSQHPSNQPQHF
-	TRBD2	TRBJ2-7	TRBV28	TGTGCCAGCAGCCCTCCTCTAGCGGGATCCTACGAGCAGTACTTC	CASSPPLAGSYEQYF
-	-	TRBJ2-2	TRBV12-5	TGTGCTAGTGGGACATCGAACACCGGGGAGCTGTTTTTT	CASGTSNTGELFF
-	-	TRBJ1-2	TRBV28	TGTGCCAGCAGTTCAAGGGCTAACTATGGCTACACCTTC	CASSSRANYGYTF
-	TRBD1	TRBJ1-6	TRBV2	TGTGCCAGCAGTGATGGGACAGGGTACGGGTATTCACCCCTCCACTTT	CASSDGTGYGYSPLHF
once	-	TRBJ2-1	TRBV27	TGTGCCAGCAGGCCGTGGGTGGGAAATGAGCAGTTCTTC	CASRPWVGNEQFF